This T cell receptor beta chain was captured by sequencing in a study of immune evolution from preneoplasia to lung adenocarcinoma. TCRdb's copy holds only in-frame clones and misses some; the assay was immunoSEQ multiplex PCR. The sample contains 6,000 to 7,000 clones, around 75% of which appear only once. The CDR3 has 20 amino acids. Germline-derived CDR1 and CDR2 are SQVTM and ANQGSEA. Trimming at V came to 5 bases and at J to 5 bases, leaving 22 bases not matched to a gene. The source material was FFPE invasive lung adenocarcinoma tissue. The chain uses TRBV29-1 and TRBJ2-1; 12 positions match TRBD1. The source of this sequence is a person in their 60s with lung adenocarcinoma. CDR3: CSVPKSPGQGARLRDNEQFF. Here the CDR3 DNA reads TGCAGCGTTCCCAAATCTCCGGGACAGGGGGCGAGACTCAGAGACAATGAGCAGTTCTTC.